These 13 T cell receptor beta chains were all obtained from the same sample, sequenced in a study of T cell changes during pregnancy in multiple sclerosis. Data came from immunoSEQ multiplex PCR; TCRdb stores just in-frame clones and leaves some out. The sample comprises more than 55,000 clones, around 94% of which are singletons, and roughly 2.5% rests with the top ten. Source: CD8+ T cells from peripheral blood mononuclear cells, taken after pregnancy. The source is a female donor with multiple sclerosis, enrolled in a pregnancy study.

This clone was recorded once. The gene calls are TRBV19 and TRBJ2-7; D not resolved. The germline V gene encodes CDR1 LNHDA and CDR2 SQIVND (reference sequence). V lost 1 base and J lost 3, with 13 bases in between. The CDR3 length is 15 residues. CDR3 DNA: TGTGCCAGTAGTATAGGTCCGGGTCTAGGCTACGAGCAGTACTTC. Translating it yields CASSIGPGLGYEQYF.

This rearrangement joins TRBV7-6 to TRBJ1-5; D gene ambiguous. Trimming removed 3 bases at V and 5 bases at J, with 5 bases between. This CDR3 has 12 residues. Per the germline V gene, CDR1 is SGHVS and CDR2 is FNYEAQ. The chain's CDR3 is CASSFADQPQHF. The CDR3 DNA is TGTGCCAGCAGCTTCGCAGATCAGCCCCAGCATTTT.

V usage is TRBV10-1 and J usage is TRBJ1-2; D possibly corresponds to TRBD1 (6 bases). Looked up from germline, CDR1 is WNHNN and CDR2 is SYGVQD (reference sequence). The CDR3 loop spans 16 amino acids. The V end lost 6 bases, the J end lost 5 bases, and 22 bases lay between the germline ends. CDR3 region: CASSSTGIRVGYGYTF. CDR3 DNA sequence: TGCGCCAGCAGCTCCACAGGGATCCGGGTGGGGTATGGCTACACCTTC.

The V and J genes are TRBV10-2 and TRBJ1-1, with no clear D. Germline V gene lookup returns CDR1 WSHSY and CDR2 SAAADI. The CDR3 has 15 residues. V lost 6 bases, J lost 7 bases, and 21 bases lay in between. The CDR3 is CASSEDRLARSEAFF. Written as DNA, the CDR3 is TGCGCCAGCAGCGAGGATCGTCTGGCCCGGAGTGAAGCTTTCTTT.

V and J are TRBV5-4 and TRBJ2-7; TRBD2 agrees at 8 bases. The CDR3 runs to 13 residues. Germline values: CDR1 SGHNT, CDR2 YYREEE (reference sequence). After removal of 4 bases from V and 6 bases from J, the junction contained 6 bases not matched to a gene. CDR3 in DNA: TGTGCCAGCAGCGCGGGACTAGGTACCGAGCAGTACTTC. Its translation: CASSAGLGTEQYF.

The V call is TRBV19, the J call TRBJ2-5, with 15 nucleotides matching TRBD2. V lost 1 base, J lost 5 bases, and 20 bases stayed unmatched. The V gene's germline CDR1 is LNHDA and CDR2 SQIVND (reference sequence). The CDR3 length is 22 residues. The CDR3 DNA reads TGTGCCAGTAGTATAGCCGGTCACAAGATTGGACTAGCGGGAGGGCCGGATGAGACCCAGTACTTC. Translating gives CASSIAGHKIGLAGGPDETQYF.

V and J are TRBV9 and TRBJ1-1, with 9 bases aligning to TRBD1. With V trimmed by 4 bases and J by 0 bases, 4 bases remained unmatched. This CDR3 has 15 residues. CDR1 and CDR2 from the germline V gene are SGDLS and YYNGEE. The CDR3 loop is CASSLRTGVNTEAFF. CDR3 nucleotide sequence: TGTGCCAGCAGCCTACGGACAGGGGTGAACACTGAAGCTTTCTTT. The whole variable domain, remainder taken from reference TRBV9 and TRBJ1-1, is DSGVTQTPKHLITATGQRVTLRCSPRSGDLSVYWYQQSLDQGLQFLIQYYNGEERAKGNILERFSAQQFPDLHSELNLSSLELGDSALYFCASSLRTGVNTEAFFGQGTRLTVV.

The chain carries TRBV2 and TRBJ2-2, with D possibly being TRBD2 (6 bases). V dropped 8 bases and J dropped 3 bases, with 16 bases sitting between them. The CDR3 runs to 15 residues. Germline CDR1 SNHLY, CDR2 FYNNEI. The CDR3 region is CASGRKRGYTGELFF. DNA of the CDR3: TGTGCCAGCGGGAGGAAACGGGGGTACACCGGGGAGCTGTTTTTT.

The chain joins TRBV29-1 to TRBJ1-2; 8 nucleotides match TRBD1. CDR1 and CDR2 (germline): SQVTM, ANQGSEA. The J segment lost 4 bases and the V segment lost 6 bases, leaving 10 bases of the junction unmatched. The CDR3 runs to 14 residues. The CDR3 loop reads CSVPRGTGGYGYTF. The CDR3 nucleotides read TGCAGCGTGCCCCGCGGGACAGGAGGCTATGGCTACACCTTC.

The chain uses TRBV19 and TRBJ1-3; D possibly corresponds to TRBD1 (5 bases). Trimming took 3 bases from V and 2 from J, leaving 8 bases between them. The V gene's germline CDR1 is LNHDA and CDR2 SQIVND (reference sequence). The CDR3 sequence is 14 residues long. The CDR3 DNA reads TGTGCCAGTAGTATGACAGAGGCTGGAAACACCATATATTTT. This codes for CASSMTEAGNTIYF.

The CDR3 bases are TGTGCCAGCAGTAAAAGGACAGGACAAGAGACCCAGTACTTC. It is translated as CASSKRTGQETQYF. The chain combines TRBV27 with TRBJ2-5, with 7 bases fitting TRBD1. V trimming: 5 bases; J trimming: 2 bases; junction bases outside the gene matches: 5. The CDR3 consists of 14 residues. Per germline, CDR1 MNHEY and CDR2 SMNVEV (reference sequence).

This chain joins TRBV5-6 and TRBJ2-1, with 7 bases identical to TRBD2. V gave up 0 bases and J gave up 3 bases; unmatched junction bases: 6. This CDR3 spans 16 amino acids. CDR1 is SGHDT and CDR2 is YYEEEE in the germline V gene. The CDR3 sequence is CASSLEAGTLYNEQFF. CDR3 nucleotides: TGTGCCAGCAGCTTGGAAGCGGGAACCCTCTACAATGAGCAGTTCTTC.

This clone appeared once. This chain links TRBV5-1 with TRBJ2-1; possibly TRBD2 for D (6 bases). The V gene's germline CDR1 is SGHRS and CDR2 YFSETQ. The V end was cut by 0 bases, the J end by 10 bases, with 11 bases between. The length of the CDR3 is 13 residues. CDR3 in amino acids: CASSLVSGQEQFF. The CDR3, as DNA: TGCGCCAGCAGCTTGGTTAGCGGCCAAGAGCAGTTCTTC.